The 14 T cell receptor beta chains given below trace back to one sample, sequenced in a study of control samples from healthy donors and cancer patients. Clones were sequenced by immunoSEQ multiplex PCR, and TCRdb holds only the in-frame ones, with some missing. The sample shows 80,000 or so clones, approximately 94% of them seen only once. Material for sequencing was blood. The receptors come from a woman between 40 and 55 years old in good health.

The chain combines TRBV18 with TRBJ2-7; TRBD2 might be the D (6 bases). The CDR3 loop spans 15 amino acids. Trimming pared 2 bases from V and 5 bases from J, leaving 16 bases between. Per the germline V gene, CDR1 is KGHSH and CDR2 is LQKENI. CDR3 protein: CASSPASSEVHEQYF. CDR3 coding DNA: TGTGCCAGCTCACCAGCGTCTAGCGAGGTCCACGAGCAGTACTTC. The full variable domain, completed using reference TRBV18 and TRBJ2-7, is NAGVMQNPRHLVRRRGQEARLRCSPMKGHSHVYWYRQLPEEGLKFMVYLQKENIIDESGMPKERFSAEFPKEGPSILRIQQVVRGDSAAYFCASSPASSEVHEQYFGPGTRLTVT.

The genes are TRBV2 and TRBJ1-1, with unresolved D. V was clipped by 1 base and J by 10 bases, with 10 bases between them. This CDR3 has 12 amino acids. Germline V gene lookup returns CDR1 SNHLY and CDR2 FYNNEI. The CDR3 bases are TGTGCCAGCAGTGAAGAGGTCCAGTCAGCTTTCTTT. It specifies CASSEEVQSAFF.

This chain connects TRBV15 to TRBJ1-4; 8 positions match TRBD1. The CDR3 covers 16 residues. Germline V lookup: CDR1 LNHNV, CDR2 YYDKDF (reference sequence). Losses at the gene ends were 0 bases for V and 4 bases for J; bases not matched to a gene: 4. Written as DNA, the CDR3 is TGTGCCACCAGCAGAGATGGGGGACAGGATAATGAAAAACTGTTTTTT. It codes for CATSRDGGQDNEKLFF.

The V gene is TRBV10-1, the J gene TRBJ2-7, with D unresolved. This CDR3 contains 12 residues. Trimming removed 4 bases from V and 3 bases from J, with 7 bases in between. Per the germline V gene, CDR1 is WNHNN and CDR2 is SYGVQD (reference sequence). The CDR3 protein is CASSGGFYEQYF. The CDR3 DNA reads TGCGCCAGCAGTGGCGGCTTCTACGAGCAGTACTTC.

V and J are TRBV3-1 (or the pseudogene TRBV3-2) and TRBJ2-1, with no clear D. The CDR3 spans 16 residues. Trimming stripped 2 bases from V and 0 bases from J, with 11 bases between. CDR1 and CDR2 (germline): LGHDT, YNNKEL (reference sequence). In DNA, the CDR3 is TGTGCCAGCAGCCAACCGTTTTTGGGCTCCTACAATGAGCAGTTCTTC. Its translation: CASSQPFLGSYNEQFF.

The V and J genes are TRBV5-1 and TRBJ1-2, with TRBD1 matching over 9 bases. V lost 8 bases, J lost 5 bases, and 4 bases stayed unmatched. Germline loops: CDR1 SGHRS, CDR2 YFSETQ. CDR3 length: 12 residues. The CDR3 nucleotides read TGCGCCAGACAGGGGGCCCGGTATGGCTACACCTTC. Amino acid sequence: CARQGARYGYTF. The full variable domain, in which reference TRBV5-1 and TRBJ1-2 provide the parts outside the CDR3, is KAGVTQTPRYLIKTRGQQVTLSCSPISGHRSVSWYQQTPGQGLQFLFEYFSETQRNKGNFPGRFSGRQFSNSRSEMNVSTLELGDSALYLCARQGARYGYTFGSGTRLTVV.

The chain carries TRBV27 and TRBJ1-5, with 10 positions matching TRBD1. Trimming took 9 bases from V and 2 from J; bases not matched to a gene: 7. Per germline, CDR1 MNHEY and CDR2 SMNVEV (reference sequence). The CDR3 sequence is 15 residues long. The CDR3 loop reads CASSTGTGGNQPQHF. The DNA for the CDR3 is TGTGCCAGTTCTACGGGGACAGGGGGCAATCAGCCCCAGCATTTT.

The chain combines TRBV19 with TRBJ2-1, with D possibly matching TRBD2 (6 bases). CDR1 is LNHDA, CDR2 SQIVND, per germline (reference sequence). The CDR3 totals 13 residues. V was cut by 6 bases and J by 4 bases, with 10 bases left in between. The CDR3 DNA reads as TGTGCCAGTAGAATGGGGGGTTACAATGAGCAGTTCTTC. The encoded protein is CASRMGGYNEQFF.

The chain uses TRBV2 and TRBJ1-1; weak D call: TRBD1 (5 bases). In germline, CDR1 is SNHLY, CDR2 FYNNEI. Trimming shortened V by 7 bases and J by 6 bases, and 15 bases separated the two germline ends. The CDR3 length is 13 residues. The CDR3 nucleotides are TGTGCCAGCACCCGGACGGGAGGGGCTGAAGCTTTCTTT. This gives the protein CASTRTGGAEAFF.

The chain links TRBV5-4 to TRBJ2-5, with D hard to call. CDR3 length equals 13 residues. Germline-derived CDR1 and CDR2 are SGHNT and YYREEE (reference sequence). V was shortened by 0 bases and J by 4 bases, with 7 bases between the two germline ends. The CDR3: CASSLVLGETQYF. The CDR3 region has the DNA TGTGCCAGCAGCTTGGTCCTAGGAGAGACCCAGTACTTC. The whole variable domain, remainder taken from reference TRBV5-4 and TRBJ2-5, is ETGVTQSPTHLIKTRGQQVTLRCSSQSGHNTVSWYQQALGQGPQFIFQYYREEENGRGNFPPRFSGLQFPNYSSELNVNALELDDSALYLCASSLVLGETQYFGPGTRLLVL.

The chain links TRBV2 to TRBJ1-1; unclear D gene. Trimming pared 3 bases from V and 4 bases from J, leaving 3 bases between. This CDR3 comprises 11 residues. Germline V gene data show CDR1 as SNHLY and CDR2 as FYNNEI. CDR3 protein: CASSEVTEAFF. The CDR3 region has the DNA TGTGCCAGCAGTGAGGTCACTGAAGCTTTCTTT.

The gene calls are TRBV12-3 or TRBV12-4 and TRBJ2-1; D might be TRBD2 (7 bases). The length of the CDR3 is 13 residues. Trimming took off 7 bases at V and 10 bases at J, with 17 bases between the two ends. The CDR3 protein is CASTEGGGLEQFF. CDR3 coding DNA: TGTGCCAGCACCGAGGGAGGGGGGCTAGAGCAGTTCTTC.

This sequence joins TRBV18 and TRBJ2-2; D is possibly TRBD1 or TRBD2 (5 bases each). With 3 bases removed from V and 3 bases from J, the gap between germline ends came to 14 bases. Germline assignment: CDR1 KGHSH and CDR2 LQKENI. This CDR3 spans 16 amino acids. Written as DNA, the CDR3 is TGTGCCAGCTCACCCTGGGGGTTGGCGGACACCGGGGAGCTGTTTTTT. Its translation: CASSPWGLADTGELFF.

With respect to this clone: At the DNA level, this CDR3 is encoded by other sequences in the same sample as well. CDR3 nucleotide sequence: TGTGCCAGCAGCCCGACAGCGAACACTGAAGCTTTCTTT. This sequence encodes CASSPTANTEAFF. The chain is built from TRBV7-9 and TRBJ1-1; tentatively, D is TRBD1 (5 bases). Trimming removed 5 bases at V and 1 base at J, with 8 bases between. This CDR3 comprises 13 residues. Germline assignment: CDR1 SEHNR and CDR2 FQNEAQ (reference sequence).